The present entry profiles one T cell receptor (beta chain) with its context. What it recognizes is unknown. Assay used: immunoSEQ multiplex PCR; TCRdb lists only in-frame clones, some missing. The sample has some 41,000 clones; more than 70% are singletons. Patients suffered from locally advanced or metastatic urothelial carcinoma. This entry is derived from a study of PD-L1 blockade in urothelial cancer. As for the study in general: Across blood samples, T cells had a median count of about 140,000. General study findings and limits: More expansion of tumor-associated blood clones, seen at 3 weeks, marked durable-benefit patients.

This TCR came from a man older than 75 with urothelial cancer. The sample in question was PBMCs, obtained around atezolizumab (anti-PD-L1) treatment.

In nucleotides, the CDR3 is TGTGCCAGTAGTACCCCAGGGGCCAACACTGAAGCTTTCTTT. It specifies CASSTPGANTEAFF. The chain combines TRBV19 with TRBJ1-1, with a tentative D call TRBD1 (6 bases). CDR1 is LNHDA, CDR2 SQIVND, per germline (reference sequence). V lost 4 bases to trimming and J lost 2 bases, with 11 bases between them. The CDR3 consists of 14 residues. Full variable domain (missing parts from reference TRBV19 and TRBJ1-1): DGGITQSPKYLFRKEGQNVTLSCEQNLNHDAMYWYRQDPGQGLRLIYYSQIVNDFQKGDIAEGYSVSREKKESFPLTVTSAQKNPTAFYLCASSTPGANTEAFFGQGTRLTVV.